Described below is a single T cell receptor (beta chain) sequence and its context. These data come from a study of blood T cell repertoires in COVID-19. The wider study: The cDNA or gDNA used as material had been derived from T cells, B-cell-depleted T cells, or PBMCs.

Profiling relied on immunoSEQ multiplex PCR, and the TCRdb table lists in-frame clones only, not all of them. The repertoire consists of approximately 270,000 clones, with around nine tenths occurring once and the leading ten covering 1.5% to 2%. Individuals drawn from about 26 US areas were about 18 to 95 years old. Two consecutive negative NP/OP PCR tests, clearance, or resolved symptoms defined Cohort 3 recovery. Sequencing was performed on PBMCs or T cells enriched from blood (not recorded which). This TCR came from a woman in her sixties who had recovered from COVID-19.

The CDR3 reads CASSLHPLGHLSNQPQHF. The CDR3 DNA follows: TGTGCCAGCAGTCTCCACCCTCTTGGACACCTTAGCAATCAGCCCCAGCATTTT. The chain recombines TRBV27 with TRBJ1-5; D possibly corresponds to TRBD1 (5 bases). The CDR3 contains 18 residues. Germline CDR1 and CDR2: MNHEY and SMNVEV (reference sequence). The ends were cut back, 5 bases at V and 0 bases at J, with 20 bases in the middle.